Listed below are T cell receptor beta chains from one sample, sequenced in a study of response to subunit inactivated influenza vaccine. TCRdb re-called the RT-PCR reads through MiXCR, storing one row per CDR3 protein. The repertoire consists of hundreds of thousands of distinct CDR3 sequences, with approximately 23% occurring once and the leading ten covering 10%. The starting material was PBMCs from blood, obtained about 20 months after vaccination. Source of these receptors: a man aged 50 to 69 who received an inactivated influenza vaccine. Each CDR3 is given with its conserved first and last residue. The D gene is left open where the match is weak. The listing skips clone size in some rows; elsewhere it reads once, few, many or a size class.

size | D | J | V | DNA | CDR3
NA | TRBD2 | TRBJ2-2 | TRBV11-2 | TGTGCCAGCAGCTCAGGACTAGCGGGGGGGCAGAACACCGGGGAGCCGTTTTTT | CASSSGLAGGQNTGEPFF
NA | NA | TRBJ1-2 | TRBV5-4 | TGTGCCAGCAGCTCGGACGGGTATGGCTACACCTTC | CASSSDGYGYTF
few | NA | TRBJ1-1 | TRBV18 | TGTGCCAGCTCACCAAACCAGGGGTCCATGAACACTGAAGCTTTCTTT | CASSPNQGSMNTEAFF
many | TRBD1 | TRBJ1-2 | TRBV7-9 | TGTGCCAGCAGCTTTGCAGGGGGCTATGGCTACACCTTC | CASSFAGGYGYTF
NA | NA | TRBJ1-1 | TRBV14 | TGTGCCAGCAGCCAAGATCGAAGAGAAGAAGCTTTCTTT | CASSQDRREEAFF
NA | NA | TRBJ1-1 | TRBV4-3 | TGCGCCAGCAGCCAAGATTTTGGGAACACTGAAGCTTTCTTT | CASSQDFGNTEAFF
few | NA | TRBJ1-5 | TRBV20-1 | TGCAGTGCTAGTCCCAGATTCAATCAGCCCCAGCATTTT | CSASPRFNQPQHF
NA | TRBD1 | TRBJ1-1 | TRBV5-5 | TGTGCCAGCAGCGTTATTGGGGCAGGGGGAGCTTTCTTT | CASSVIGAGGAFF
few | NA | TRBJ1-1 | TRBV7-2 | TGTGCCAGCAGCCCAAATTATGGGAACACTGAAGCTTTCTTT | CASSPNYGNTEAFF
NA | NA | TRBJ1-5 | TRBV10-1 | TGCGCCAGCAGTGACTTCAATCAGCCCCAGCATTTT | CASSDFNQPQHF
few | TRBD1 | TRBJ2-2 | TRBV19 | TGTGCCAGCTCACCTTTGGGGACAGGGTCCACCGGGGAGCTGTTTTTT | CASSPLGTGSTGELFF
NA | NA | TRBJ2-5 | TRBV7-8 | TGTGCCAGCAGCTTAGCGCAGGCGTACCAAGAGACCCAGTACTTC | CASSLAQAYQETQYF
few | NA | TRBJ2-7 | TRBV6-1 | TGTGCCAGCAGTGAAGTCTTCAGGTCGTTGTCCAACGAGCAGTACTTC | CASSEVFRSLSNEQYF
few | TRBD2 | TRBJ2-7 | TRBV10-3 | TGTGCCATCAGTGACCCACTAGCGGGAGTGCACGAGCAGTACTTC | CAISDPLAGVHEQYF
NA | TRBD2 | TRBJ2-1 | TRBV7-8 | TGTGCCAGCAGCTTAGCCCTGGGGGGGGTCGTGTTCTTC | CASSLALGGVVFF
NA | TRBD1 | TRBJ2-6 | TRBV28 | TGTGCCAGCGGAACCGGGACAGGGAGCTCTGGGGCCAACGTCCTGACTTTC | CASGTGTGSSGANVLTF